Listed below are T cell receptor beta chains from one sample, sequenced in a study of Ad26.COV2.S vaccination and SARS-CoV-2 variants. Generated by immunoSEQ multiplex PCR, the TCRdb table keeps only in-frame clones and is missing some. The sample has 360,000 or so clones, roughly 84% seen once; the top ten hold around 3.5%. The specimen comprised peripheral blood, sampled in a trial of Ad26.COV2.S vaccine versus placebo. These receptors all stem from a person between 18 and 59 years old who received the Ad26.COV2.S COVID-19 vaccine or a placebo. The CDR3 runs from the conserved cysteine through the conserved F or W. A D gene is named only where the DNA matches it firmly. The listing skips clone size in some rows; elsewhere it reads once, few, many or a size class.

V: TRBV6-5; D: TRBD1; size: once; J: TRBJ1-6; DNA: TGTGCCAGCAGTTACCGACAGGGTCCACCCCTCCACTTT; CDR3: CASSYRQGPPLHF
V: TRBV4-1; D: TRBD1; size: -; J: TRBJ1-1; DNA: TGCGCCAGCAGCCGATCGACAGGGGCGCTGGACACTGAAGCTTTCTTT; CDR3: CASSRSTGALDTEAFF
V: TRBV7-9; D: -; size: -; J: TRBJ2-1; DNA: TGTGCCAGCAGCCCACCGGTAGCTTGGGAGCAGTTCTTC; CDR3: CASSPPVAWEQFF
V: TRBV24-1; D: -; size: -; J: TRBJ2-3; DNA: TGTGCCACCAGTGATTTCTCGGGACCCGCAGGCACAGATACGCAGTATTTT; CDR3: CATSDFSGPAGTDTQYF
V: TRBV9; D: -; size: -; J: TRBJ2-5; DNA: TGTGCCAGCAGCGTCCCGGGGGAGACCCAGTACTTC; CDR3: CASSVPGETQYF
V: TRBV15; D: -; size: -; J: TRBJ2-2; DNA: TGTGCCACCAGCAGTCTCAATCAGGTTACCGGGGAGCTGTTTTTT; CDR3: CATSSLNQVTGELFF
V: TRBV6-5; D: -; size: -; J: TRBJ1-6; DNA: TGTGCCAGCCATAGCACGGATAATTCACCCCTCCACTTT; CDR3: CASHSTDNSPLHF
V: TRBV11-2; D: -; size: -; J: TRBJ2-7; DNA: TGTGCCAGCAGCTTAAGGGACGAGCAGTACTTC; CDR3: CASSLRDEQYF
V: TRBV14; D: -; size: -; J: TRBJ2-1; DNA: TGTGCCAGCAGCCCCACGGGAGAGTCACACAGGTCCACCTCCTACAATGAGCAGTTCTTC; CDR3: CASSPTGESHRSTSYNEQFF
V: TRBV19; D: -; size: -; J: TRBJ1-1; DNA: TGTGCCAGTAGTCCTATTACATTTAGCTCCATCACTGAAGCTTTCTTT; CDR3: CASSPITFSSITEAFF
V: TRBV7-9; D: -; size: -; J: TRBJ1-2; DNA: TGTGCCAGCAGCTCACCGGGACGGTATGGCTACACCTTC; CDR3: CASSSPGRYGYTF
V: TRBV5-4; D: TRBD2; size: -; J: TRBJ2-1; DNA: TGTGCCAGCAGCTTGGATACCGGGGAGGGGTTCTTC; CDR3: CASSLDTGEGFF
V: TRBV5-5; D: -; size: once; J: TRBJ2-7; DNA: TGTGCCAGCAGCTTTCCGCCAGGGGCCGAGCAGTACTTC; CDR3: CASSFPPGAEQYF